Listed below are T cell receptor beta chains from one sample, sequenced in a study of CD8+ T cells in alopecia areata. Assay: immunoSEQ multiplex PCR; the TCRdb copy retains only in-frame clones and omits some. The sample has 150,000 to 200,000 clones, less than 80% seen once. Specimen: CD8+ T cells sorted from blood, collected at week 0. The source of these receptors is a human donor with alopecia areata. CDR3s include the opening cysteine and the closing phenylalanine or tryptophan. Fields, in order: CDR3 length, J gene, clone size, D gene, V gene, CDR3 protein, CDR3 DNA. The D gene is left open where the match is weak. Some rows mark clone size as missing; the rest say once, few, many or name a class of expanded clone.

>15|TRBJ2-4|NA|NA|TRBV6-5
CASRDSGVAKNIQYF
TGTGCCAGCAGGGACAGCGGGGTAGCCAAAAACATTCAGTACTTC
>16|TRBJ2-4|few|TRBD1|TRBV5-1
CASSLRGPPTKNIQYF
TGCGCCAGCAGCTTGAGGGGGCCTCCTACGAAAAACATTCAGTACTTC
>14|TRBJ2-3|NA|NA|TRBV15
CATSSDSPTDTQYF
TGTGCCACCAGCAGTGACAGTCCCACAGATACGCAGTATTTT
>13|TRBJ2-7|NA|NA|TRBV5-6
CASSSDRPYEQYF
TGTGCCAGCAGCTCGGACAGACCCTACGAGCAGTACTTC
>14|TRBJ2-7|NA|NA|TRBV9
CASSPGTPSYEQYF
TGTGCCAGCAGCCCGGGGACACCCTCCTACGAGCAGTACTTC
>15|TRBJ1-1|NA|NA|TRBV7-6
CASSLEMIADTEAFF
TGTGCCAGCAGCTTAGAAATGATAGCTGACACTGAAGCTTTCTTT
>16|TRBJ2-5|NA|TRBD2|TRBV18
CASSPNVRGAEETQYF
TGTGCCAGCTCACCAAACGTGCGGGGGGCGGAAGAGACCCAGTACTTC
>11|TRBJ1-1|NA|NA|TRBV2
CASAGVAEAFF
TGTGCCAGCGCAGGAGTCGCTGAAGCTTTCTTT
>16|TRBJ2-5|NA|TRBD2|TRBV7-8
CASSPGLAGGQETQYF
TGTGCCAGCAGCCCCGGACTAGCGGGGGGTCAAGAGACCCAGTACTTC
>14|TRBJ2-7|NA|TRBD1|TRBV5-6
CASSWDRRPYEQYF
TGTGCCAGCAGCTGGGACAGGAGACCCTACGAGCAGTACTTC
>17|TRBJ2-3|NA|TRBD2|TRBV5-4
CASSFLPQAGSTDTQYF
TGTGCCAGCAGCTTTCTTCCACAAGCGGGAAGCACAGATACGCAGTATTTT
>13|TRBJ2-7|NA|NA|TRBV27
CASSLGWSYEQYF
TGTGCCAGCAGTTTAGGGTGGTCCTACGAGCAGTACTTC
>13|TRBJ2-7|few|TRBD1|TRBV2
CASSPGQGDEQYF
TGTGCCAGCAGTCCGGGACAGGGGGACGAGCAGTACTTC
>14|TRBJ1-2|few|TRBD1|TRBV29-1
CSVVTGWGLGGYTF
TGCAGCGTCGTGACAGGGTGGGGACTGGGGGGCTACACCTTC
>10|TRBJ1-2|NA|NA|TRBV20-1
CSALNDGYTF
TGCAGTGCGCTGAACGATGGCTACACCTTC
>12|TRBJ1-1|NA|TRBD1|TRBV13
CASSLGTGEAFF
TGTGCCAGCAGCTTAGGGACAGGGGAAGCTTTCTTT
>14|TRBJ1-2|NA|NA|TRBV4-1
CASSQESRVYGYTF
TGCGCCAGCAGCCAAGAATCCAGGGTCTATGGCTACACCTTC
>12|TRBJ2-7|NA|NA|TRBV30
CAGGGAGYEQYF
TGTGCGGGTGGGGGGGCCGGCTACGAGCAGTACTTC
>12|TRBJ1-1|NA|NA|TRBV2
CASRVGNTEAFF
TGTGCCAGCAGGGTGGGGAACACTGAAGCTTTCTTT
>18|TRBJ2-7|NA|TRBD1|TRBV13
CASSTKTGGASPSYEQYF
TGTGCCAGCAGCACCAAGACAGGGGGCGCGTCACCCTCCTACGAGCAGTACTTC
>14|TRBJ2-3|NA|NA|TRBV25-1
CASSEYRGTDTQYF
TGTGCCAGCAGTGAGTACAGGGGCACAGATACGCAGTATTTT
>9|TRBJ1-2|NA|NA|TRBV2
CASPEGYTF
TGTGCCAGCCCTGAAGGCTACACCTTC
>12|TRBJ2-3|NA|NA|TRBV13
CASSLLTDTQYF
TGTGCCAGCAGCTTACTCACAGATACGCAGTATTTT
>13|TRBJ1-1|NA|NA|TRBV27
CASSIQGNTEAFF
TGTGCCAGCAGTATACAGGGAAACACTGAAGCTTTCTTT
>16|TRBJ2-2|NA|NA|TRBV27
CASKDLTQTYTGELFF
TGTGCCAGCAAGGACCTAACACAAACCTACACCGGGGAGCTGTTTTTT
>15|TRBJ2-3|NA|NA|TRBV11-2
CASSLDPGDGDTQYF
TGTGCCAGCAGCTTAGATCCGGGGGACGGGGATACGCAGTATTTT
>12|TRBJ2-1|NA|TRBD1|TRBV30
CAWSPDRARQFF
TGTGCCTGGAGTCCTGACAGGGCGAGGCAGTTCTTC
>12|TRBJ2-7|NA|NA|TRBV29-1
CSVEGLSYEQYF
TGCAGCGTTGAGGGACTGAGCTACGAGCAGTACTTC
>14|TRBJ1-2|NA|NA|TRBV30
CAWSEVGLVYGYTF
TGTGCCTGGAGTGAGGTGGGGCTTGTCTATGGCTACACCTTC
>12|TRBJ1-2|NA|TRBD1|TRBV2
CASTGQVYGYTF
TGTGCCAGCACCGGACAGGTCTATGGCTACACCTTC
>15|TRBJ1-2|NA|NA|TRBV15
CATSRDRSFGYGYTF
TGTGCCACCAGCAGAGATCGTTCTTTTGGCTATGGCTACACCTTC
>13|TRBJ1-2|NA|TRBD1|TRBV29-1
CSVETGTVYGYTF
TGCAGCGTTGAAACCGGGACAGTCTATGGCTACACCTTC
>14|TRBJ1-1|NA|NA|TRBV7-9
CASSSPDRYTEAFF
TGTGCCAGCAGCTCCCCGGACCGTTACACTGAAGCTTTCTTT
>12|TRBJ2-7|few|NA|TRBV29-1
CSVRTNAYEQYF
TGCAGCGTGCGCACGAATGCCTACGAGCAGTACTTC
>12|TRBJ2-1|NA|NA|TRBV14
CASSQAYNEQFF
TGTGCCAGCAGCCAAGCCTACAATGAGCAGTTCTTC
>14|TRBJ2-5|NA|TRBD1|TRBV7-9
CASSLGTGVVTQYF
TGTGCCAGCAGCCTCGGGACAGGGGTGGTGACCCAGTACTTC
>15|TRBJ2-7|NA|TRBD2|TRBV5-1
CASSFFSGGSYEQYF
TGCGCCAGCAGCTTCTTCAGCGGGGGCTCCTACGAGCAGTACTTC
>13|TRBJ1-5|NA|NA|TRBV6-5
CASSFGHLQPQHF
TGTGCCAGCAGTTTCGGACACCTACAGCCCCAGCATTTT
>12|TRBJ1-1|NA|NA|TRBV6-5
CASSFQNTEAFF
TGTGCCAGCAGTTTCCAGAACACTGAAGCTTTCTTT
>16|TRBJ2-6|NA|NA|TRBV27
CASSLSRPTGANVLTF
TGTGCCAGCAGTTTATCCCGGCCGACTGGGGCCAACGTCCTGACTTTC
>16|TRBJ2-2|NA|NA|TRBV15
CATSSDGGEPTGELFF
TGTGCCACCAGCAGTGACGGCGGGGAGCCCACCGGGGAGCTGTTTTTT
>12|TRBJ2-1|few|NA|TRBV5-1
CASSQEYNEQFF
TGCGCCAGCAGCCAGGAGTACAATGAGCAGTTCTTC
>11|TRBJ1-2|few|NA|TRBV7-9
CASTPSYGYTF
TGTGCCAGCACCCCCAGCTATGGCTACACCTTC
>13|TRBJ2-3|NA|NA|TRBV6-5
CASSYGGTDTQYF
TGTGCCAGCAGTTACGGGGGTACAGATACGCAGTATTTT
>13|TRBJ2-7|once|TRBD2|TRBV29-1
CSVGGGNKYEQYF
TGCAGCGTTGGGGGAGGGAATAAGTACGAGCAGTACTTC
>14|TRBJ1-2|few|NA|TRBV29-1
CSVDLAYSTHGYTF
TGCAGCGTTGATCTGGCCTACTCGACACATGGCTACACCTTC
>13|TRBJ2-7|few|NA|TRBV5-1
CASSLTTSYEQYF
TGCGCCAGCAGCTTGACAACTTCCTACGAGCAGTACTTC
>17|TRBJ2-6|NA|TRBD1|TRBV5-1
CASSLGQGSTGANVLTF
TGCGCCAGCAGCTTGGGACAGGGTTCGACAGGGGCCAACGTCCTGACTTTC
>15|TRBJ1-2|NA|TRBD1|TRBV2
CASSQPGQVVKGYTF
TGTGCCAGCAGTCAACCGGGACAGGTGGTGAAAGGCTACACCTTC
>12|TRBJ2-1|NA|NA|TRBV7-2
CASSLLAIEQFF
TGTGCCAGCAGCCTGTTAGCGATTGAGCAGTTCTTC